Each of the 10 T cell receptor beta chains below was sequenced from the same sample in a study of cytomegalovirus exposure and HLA in healthy donors. The PCR ran on 60 Vbeta and 13 Jbeta primers. TCRdb keeps only in-frame clones here, not all; method: immunoSEQ multiplex PCR. The top ten hold roughly a tenth of the sample, which has approximately 100,000 clones, roughly four fifths seen once. Sequenced sample: PBMCs. The receptors derive from a man aged 45-60 years in good health and CMV-seronegative.

The chain carries TRBV5-4 and TRBJ1-1; TRBD1 matches at 7 bases. The V and J ends lost 8 bases and 1 base, in that order; junction bases with no gene match: 5. Germline V gene lookup returns CDR1 SGHNT and CDR2 YYREEE (reference sequence). The CDR3 has 13 residues. CDR3: CASTRTGNTEAFF. In nucleotides, the CDR3 is TGTGCCAGTACCCGGACAGGGAACACTGAAGCTTTCTTT.

The chain links TRBV7-2 to TRBJ2-7; 8 nucleotides line up with TRBD1. Germline CDR1 SGHTA, CDR2 FQGNSA. V dropped 1 base and J dropped 2; count of bases not matched to a gene: 7. The CDR3 has 16 residues. The CDR3 sequence: CASSLGRDRKTYEQYF. Here the CDR3 DNA reads TGTGCCAGCAGCTTAGGCCGGGACAGGAAGACCTACGAGCAGTACTTC.

V and J are TRBV27 and TRBJ2-2; D is perhaps TRBD2 (6 bases). V dropped 4 bases and J dropped 7 bases, with 16 bases sitting between them. CDR3 length: 15 amino acids. Per the germline V gene, CDR1 is MNHEY and CDR2 is SMNVEV (reference sequence). The CDR3 is CASSYEGGIGGELFF. As DNA, the CDR3 is TGTGCCAGCAGTTACGAGGGAGGTATAGGCGGGGAGCTGTTTTTT.

The V and J genes are TRBV9 and TRBJ2-5, with D unresolved. From germline, CDR1 is SGDLS and CDR2 YYNGEE. The CDR3 totals 13 residues. Deletions cut 0 bases from V and 5 bases from J, with 8 bases between. In DNA, the CDR3 is TGTGCCAGCAGCGTAGTAGCATGGGAGACCCAGTACTTC. This codes for CASSVVAWETQYF.

Of note for this clone: The junction and the germline gene differ at one end; a read error may be behind it. The sample contains more than one DNA sequence encoding this CDR3. This sequence joins TRBV19 and TRBJ1-5; weak D call: TRBD1 (6 bases). The length of the CDR3 is 18 residues. Germline V gene lookup returns CDR1 LNHDA and CDR2 SQIVND (reference sequence). The CDR3 bases are TGTGCCAGTAGTTCCCGGGAAGGGGGATTGTATAGCAACCAGCCCCAGCATTTT. Its protein is CASSSREGGLYSNQPQHF.

The V call is TRBV27, the J call TRBJ1-4; 7 nucleotides agree with TRBD1. This CDR3 is built from 14 residues. Trimming removed 9 bases from V and 15 bases from J; junction bases left unmatched: 19. CDR1 is MNHEY and CDR2 is SMNVEV in the germline V gene (reference sequence). The CDR3 protein is CARPFGTATSNLFF. DNA for the CDR3: TGTGCCAGACCCTTCGGGACAGCTACTTCTAATTTGTTTTTT.

The chain is built from TRBV18 and TRBJ2-7; TRBD1 is a possible D gene (6 bases). Per the germline V gene, CDR1 is KGHSH and CDR2 is LQKENI. CDR3 length equals 14 residues. Trimming pared 1 base from V and 5 bases from J, leaving 12 bases between. CDR3 sequence (DNA): TGTGCCAGCTCACCACAAACAGGGATTGACGAGCAGTACTTC. It codes for CASSPQTGIDEQYF.

In its sample, this clone was seen a few times. This chain joins TRBV10-1 and TRBJ1-6, with D perhaps matching TRBD1 (5 bases). Trimming pared 4 bases from V and 5 bases from J, leaving 6 bases between. CDR1 and CDR2 from the germline V gene are WNHNN and SYGVQD (reference sequence). This CDR3 comprises 13 residues. The CDR3 is CASSGGHNSPLHF. DNA for the CDR3: TGCGCCAGCAGTGGGGGCCATAATTCACCCCTCCACTTT.

The chain carries TRBV13 and TRBJ1-6, with a weak D call TRBD1 (6 bases). The CDR3 is made up of 12 amino acids. Germline loops: CDR1 PRHDT, CDR2 FYEKMQ (reference sequence). Trimming took off 8 bases at V and 9 bases at J, with 11 bases between the two ends. DNA of the CDR3: TGTGCCAGCTCAGGGGCCGGTTCACCCCTCCACTTT. Translated: CASSGAGSPLHF.

This chain uses TRBV19 with TRBJ2-1; TRBD2 matches at 9 bases. The ends lost 5 bases at V and 4 bases at J; junction bases unmatched: 6. Per the germline V gene, CDR1 is LNHDA and CDR2 is SQIVND (reference sequence). CDR3 length: 15 residues. CDR3 region: CASSATSGSYNEQFF. CDR3 bases: TGTGCCAGTAGTGCAACTAGCGGGTCGTACAATGAGCAGTTCTTC.